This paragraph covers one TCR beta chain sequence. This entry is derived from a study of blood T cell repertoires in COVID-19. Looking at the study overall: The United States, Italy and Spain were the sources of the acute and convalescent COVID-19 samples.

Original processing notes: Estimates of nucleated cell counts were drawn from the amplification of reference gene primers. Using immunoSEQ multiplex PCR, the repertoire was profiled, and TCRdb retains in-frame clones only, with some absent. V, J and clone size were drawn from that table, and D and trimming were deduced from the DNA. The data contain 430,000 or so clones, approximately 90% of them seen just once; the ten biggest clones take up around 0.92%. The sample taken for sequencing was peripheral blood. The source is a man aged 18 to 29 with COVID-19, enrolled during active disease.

Here the CDR3 reads CATSEQNTEAFF. The CDR3 DNA reads TGTGCCACCAGCGAGCAAAACACTGAAGCTTTCTTT. The V call is TRBV24-1, the J call TRBJ1-1; D remains unclear. Germline loops: CDR1 KGHDR, CDR2 SFDVKD. This CDR3 is built from 12 residues. Trimming removed 7 bases from V and 2 bases from J, with 7 bases in between.